This T cell receptor (beta chain) is from a study of T cell responses to AZD1222 COVID-19 vaccine. TCRdb's copy holds only in-frame clones and misses some; the assay was immunoSEQ multiplex PCR. This table has 150,000 or so clones, 80% to 90% appearing once. CDR1 is KGHSH, CDR2 LQKENI, per germline. The V and J ends lost 0 bases and 3 bases respectively, with 12 bases between them. This CDR3 has 16 residues. The source material was peripheral blood, sampled after recovery from COVID-19. This chain joins TRBV18 and TRBJ2-1; D is tentatively TRBD1 or TRBD2 (5 bases each). This clonotype was obtained from an adult who had recovered from COVID-19. The DNA of the CDR3 is TGTGCCAGCTCACCACCGCGGCAGGGAGACTACAATGAGCAGTTCTTC. Its protein product is CASSPPRQGDYNEQFF. Variable domain in full (rest from reference TRBV18 and TRBJ2-1): NAGVMQNPRHLVRRRGQEARLRCSPMKGHSHVYWYRQLPEEGLKFMVYLQKENIIDESGMPKERFSAEFPKEGPSILRIQQVVRGDSAAYFCASSPPRQGDYNEQFFGPGTRLTVL.